These 9 T cell receptor beta chains originate from one sample sequenced in a study of radiation and T cells in renal cell carcinoma. TCRdb's table, derived via immunoSEQ multiplex PCR, lists solely in-frame clones and lacks some. The sample consists of roughly 130,000 clones, 88% of them appearing once. The time point denotes: blood 2 weeks post-SBRT. Treatment in this sample: 15 Gy SBRT to primary tumor, nephrectomy 4 weeks later. The sample in question was blood, obtained from a patient whose treatment included radiotherapy and nephrectomy. Receptor source: a woman aged 70-85 years with renal cell carcinoma.

This clone appeared a single time. The chain uses TRBV6-5 and TRBJ1-2, with 10 bases matching TRBD1. Germline-derived CDR1 and CDR2 are MNHEY and SVGAGI. V gave up 5 bases and J gave up 4 bases; unmatched junction bases: 4. The CDR3 has 14 amino acids. The CDR3 coding sequence is TGTGCCAGCAGTCGGACAGGGGGATTCTATGGCTACACCTTC. This codes for CASSRTGGFYGYTF.

This rearrangement joins TRBV6-5 to TRBJ2-5; weak D call: TRBD2 (6 bases). V was pared by 2 bases and J by 11 bases, with 21 bases between. CDR3 size: 15 residues. The V gene's germline CDR1 is MNHEY and CDR2 SVGAGI. The CDR3 DNA follows: TGTGCCAGCAGTTACCAACCCTCGGCCGGGGGAGAGCAGTACTTC. It codes for CASSYQPSAGGEQYF.

This clone was recorded only once. This sequence joins TRBV4-3 and TRBJ2-1; D is possibly TRBD1 (5 bases). Deletions cut 1 base from V and 0 bases from J, with 10 bases between. The CDR3 consists of 16 residues. Per the germline V gene, CDR1 is LGHNA and CDR2 is YSLEER. Written as DNA, the CDR3 is TGCGCCAGCAGCCAAGGACAGCTCCTCTCCTACAATGAGCAGTTCTTC. Encoded protein: CASSQGQLLSYNEQFF.

The chain couples TRBV5-5 to TRBJ1-1, with a weak D call TRBD1 (5 bases). CDR1 SGHKS and CDR2 YYEKEE come from the germline V gene (reference sequence). Trimming removed 4 bases at V and 4 bases at J, with 17 bases between. This CDR3 comprises 15 residues. The DNA for the CDR3 is TGTGCCAGCAGCAGCGGGACGTTGGGACCCACTGAAGCTTTCTTT. Translating it yields CASSSGTLGPTEAFF.

The J gene is TRBJ1-3, the V gene TRBV19; 7 nucleotides match TRBD1. CDR3 length: 17 amino acids. The V gene end was trimmed by 5 bases and the J gene end by 1 base; junction bases not matched to a gene: 11. CDR1 LNHDA and CDR2 SQIVND come from the germline V gene (reference sequence). The CDR3 sequence: CASSPRQGEGSGNTIYF. The CDR3 bases are TGTGCCAGTAGTCCCCGACAGGGCGAAGGGTCTGGAAACACCATATATTTT.

The rearrangement links TRBV11-2 to TRBJ1-1; a possible D gene is TRBD1 (5 bases). Germline CDR1 SGHAT, CDR2 FQNNGV. The CDR3 totals 18 residues. V shed 2 bases and J shed 4 bases, with 23 bases lying between them. CDR3 amino acids: CASSLRKDEGGEGTEAFF. DNA of the CDR3: TGTGCCAGCAGCTTAAGAAAGGATGAGGGAGGGGAAGGCACTGAAGCTTTCTTT.

The J gene is TRBJ1-2, the V gene TRBV28; tentative D call: TRBD1 (6 bases). The CDR3 is 15 residues long. CDR1 and CDR2 (germline): MDHEN, SYDVKM. The V gene lost 6 bases and the J gene lost 4 bases, with 18 bases spanning the gap. CDR3 sequence reads: CASRLQQGVSYGYTF. CDR3 DNA: TGTGCCAGCAGATTACAACAGGGAGTTAGCTATGGCTACACCTTC.

The rearrangement joins TRBV5-1 to TRBJ1-6; perhaps TRBD1 as D (5 bases). CDR3 size: 15 residues. The germline CDR1 and CDR2 sequences are SGHRS and YFSETQ. Trimming shortened V by 0 bases and J by 9 bases, and 13 bases separated the two germline ends. CDR3 nucleotide sequence: TGCGCCAGCAGCTTGGACGGCAGGGAAACTTCACCCCTCCACTTT. This translates into CASSLDGRETSPLHF.

The genes are TRBV5-4 and TRBJ2-6; D tentatively fits TRBD1 or TRBD2 (5 bases each). CDR3 length: 18 residues. V lost 2 bases and J lost 0, with 15 bases in between. Germline V gene sequence: CDR1 SGHNT, CDR2 YYREEE (reference sequence). The CDR3 is CASSLPRDPPSGANVLTF. DNA of the CDR3: TGTGCCAGCAGCTTACCGAGGGACCCCCCCTCTGGGGCCAACGTCCTGACTTTC.